This is a list of T cell receptor beta chains from one sample in a study of blood T cell repertoires in COVID-19. TCRdb's copy holds only in-frame clones and misses some; the assay was immunoSEQ multiplex PCR. Of 55,000 to 65,000 clones in the sample, more than 80% were seen once. The specimen was peripheral blood. The receptors shown here come from a woman older than 75 with active COVID-19. Both conserved end residues are part of each CDR3. D genes are given only for firm matches. A row's size may be missing; if present it is once, few, many or a size class.

j_call d_call v_call cdr3_length clone_size cdr3_aa cdr3_nt
TRBJ1-3 TRBD1 TRBV28 16 NA CASSWDSRLSGNTIYF TGTGCCAGCAGTTGGGACAGTCGCCTCTCTGGAAACACCATATATTTT
TRBJ2-3 NA TRBV11-2 15 NA CASSLGDYPTDTQYF TGTGCCAGCAGCTTAGGAGACTACCCCACAGATACGCAGTATTTT
TRBJ1-2 NA TRBV4-1 14 NA CASSQADGGSGYTF TGCGCCAGCAGCCAAGCGGACGGGGGGAGCGGCTACACCTTC
TRBJ1-2 TRBD1 TRBV7-9 15 NA CASSVPDRGPLGYTF TGTGCCAGCAGCGTCCCGGACAGGGGGCCCCTCGGCTACACCTTC
TRBJ1-5 NA TRBV7-2 13 NA CASSPGLDQPQHF TGTGCCAGCAGCCCAGGGTTGGATCAGCCCCAGCATTTT
TRBJ1-1 TRBD1 TRBV6-5 14 NA CASRDRGRDTEAFF TGTGCCAGCAGGGACAGGGGAAGGGACACTGAAGCTTTCTTT
TRBJ1-5 NA TRBV3-1/TRBV3-2 17 NA CASSQGHPGDGNQPQHF TGTGCCAGCAGCCAAGGGCATCCGGGTGACGGCAATCAGCCCCAGCATTTT
TRBJ2-2 TRBD2 TRBV5-6 16 few CASSFPSGGDTGELFF TGTGCCAGCAGCTTTCCTAGCGGGGGCGACACCGGGGAGCTGTTTTTT
TRBJ2-2 NA TRBV11-2 13 NA CASSLASGGELFF TGTGCCAGCAGCTTAGCATCGGGCGGGGAGCTGTTTTTT
TRBJ1-5 NA TRBV28 14 NA CASEMGGGNQPQHF TGTGCCAGCGAAATGGGAGGTGGCAATCAGCCCCAGCATTTT
TRBJ2-5 TRBD2 TRBV3-1/TRBV3-2 16 NA CASSHVAGGPQETQYF TGTGCCAGCAGCCATGTAGCGGGAGGGCCCCAAGAGACCCAGTACTTC
TRBJ1-2 NA TRBV7-2 16 few CASSSFSQNRDYGYTF TGTGCCAGCAGCTCCTTTTCACAAAACAGGGATTATGGCTACACCTTC
TRBJ2-1 TRBD2 TRBV5-1 17 NA CASSGPLVGRASNEQFF TGCGCCAGCAGCGGGCCCTTAGTAGGGAGGGCGAGCAATGAGCAGTTCTTC
TRBJ2-3 NA TRBV7-9 13 NA CASDRRSTDTQYF TGTGCCAGCGACAGGAGAAGCACAGATACGCAGTATTTT
TRBJ2-1 NA TRBV20-1 15 NA CSASPGEGSYNEQFF TGCAGTGCTAGTCCAGGGGAAGGCTCCTACAATGAGCAGTTCTTC
TRBJ2-3 NA TRBV2 13 NA CASSGSNTDTQYF TGTGCCAGCAGTGGGAGTAACACAGATACGCAGTATTTT
TRBJ1-1 NA TRBV11-2 15 NA CASTLSGGRHTEAFF TGTGCCAGCACCCTTTCCGGGGGTAGGCACACTGAAGCTTTCTTT
TRBJ2-7 TRBD2 TRBV19 13 once CASSRGSIDEQYF TGTGCCAGTAGTCGCGGGAGTATAGACGAGCAGTACTTC
TRBJ1-6 NA TRBV5-1 14 NA CASSLEQVDSPLHF TGCGCCAGCAGCTTGGAACAAGTTGATTCACCCCTCCACTTT
TRBJ2-5 TRBD2 TRBV29-1 16 NA CSVEPWTSGNQETQYF TGCAGCGTTGAACCCTGGACTAGCGGGAACCAAGAGACCCAGTACTTC
TRBJ2-2 TRBD2 TRBV28 16 NA CASSFASGRAIGELFF TGTGCCAGCAGTTTTGCGAGCGGGAGGGCCATCGGGGAGCTGTTTTTT
TRBJ1-5 TRBD1 TRBV11-2 15 NA CASSSLDRVRQPQHF TGTGCCAGCAGCTCCCTCGACAGGGTAAGGCAGCCCCAGCATTTT
TRBJ2-2 NA TRBV14 13 NA CASTSGPTGELFF TGTGCCAGCACGAGCGGACCCACCGGGGAGCTGTTTTTT
TRBJ2-5 NA TRBV9 15 NA CASSGRLGRGETQYF TGTGCCAGCAGCGGCAGACTAGGTCGAGGTGAGACCCAGTACTTC
TRBJ2-3 TRBD2 TRBV27 13 NA CASRRGRTDTQYF TGTGCCAGCAGGCGCGGGAGGACAGATACGCAGTATTTT
TRBJ2-7 TRBD1 TRBV10-1 14 NA CASKPGQGSYEQYF TGCGCCAGCAAACCGGGACAGGGGTCCTACGAGCAGTACTTC
TRBJ1-5 TRBD1 TRBV4-1 15 once CASSVGTGGFQPQHF TGCGCCAGCAGCGTCGGGACAGGGGGCTTTCAGCCCCAGCATTTT
TRBJ1-6 NA TRBV19 14 once CASSISQGRSPLHF TGTGCCAGTAGTATTTCCCAGGGCCGATCACCCCTCCACTTT
TRBJ2-5 TRBD2 TRBV7-8 16 NA CASSFPQRGVQETQYF TGTGCCAGCAGCTTCCCCCAGCGGGGAGTCCAAGAGACCCAGTACTTC
TRBJ2-7 NA TRBV4-1 15 once CASSQDLFRGYEQYF TGCGCCAGCAGCCAAGATCTTTTCCGGGGTTACGAGCAGTACTTC
TRBJ2-7 TRBD2 TRBV7-9 16 NA CASSLGTSGDASEQYF TGTGCCAGCAGCTTAGGGACTAGCGGAGACGCTTCCGAGCAGTACTTC
TRBJ2-5 TRBD1 TRBV28 14 NA CASSGRDSQETQYF TGTGCCAGCAGTGGCCGGGACAGCCAAGAGACCCAGTACTTC
TRBJ2-3 NA TRBV11-3 16 NA CASSLGVWGSTDTQYF TGTGCCAGCAGCTTAGGAGTCTGGGGCAGCACAGATACGCAGTATTTT
TRBJ2-3 TRBD2 TRBV19 15 NA CASSKSPASGDTQYF TGTGCCAGTAGTAAGTCCCCGGCTAGCGGAGATACGCAGTATTTT
TRBJ2-5 NA TRBV2 13 NA CASSYRQQETQYF TGTGCCAGCAGTTACAGGCAACAAGAGACCCAGTACTTC
TRBJ2-1 TRBD1 TRBV24-1 17 NA CATSDSLRQGAYNEQFF TGTGCCACCAGTGATTCCCTCCGGCAGGGGGCCTACAATGAGCAGTTCTTC
TRBJ1-1 TRBD1 TRBV6-6 16 NA CASRYRTGRSNTEAFF TGTGCCAGCAGGTACCGGACAGGGCGGTCGAACACTGAAGCTTTCTTT
TRBJ2-3 TRBD2 TRBV4-1 18 NA CASSQGRLGTSGWDTQYF TGCGCCAGCAGCCAAGGAAGGTTGGGGACTAGCGGGTGGGATACGCAGTATTTT
TRBJ1-2 NA TRBV5-1 16 NA CASSLAPPGQNYGYTF TGCGCCAGCAGCTTGGCGCCGCCAGGCCAGAACTATGGCTACACCTTC
TRBJ2-7 NA TRBV5-1 13 NA CASSLTGNGEQYF TGCGCCAGCAGCTTGACAGGGAACGGCGAGCAGTACTTC
TRBJ1-1 TRBD1 TRBV4-1 14 NA CASNRQGMNTEAFF TGCGCCAGCAACCGACAGGGGATGAACACTGAAGCTTTCTTT
TRBJ2-7 TRBD1 TRBV5-1 15 NA CASSFNRGSNYEQYF TGCGCCAGCAGCTTCAACAGGGGGTCTAACTACGAGCAGTACTTC
TRBJ2-2 TRBD2 TRBV6-5 15 NA CASSSGALNTGELFF TGTGCCAGCAGTAGCGGGGCACTAAACACCGGGGAGCTGTTTTTT
TRBJ1-4 NA TRBV9 15 NA CASSVATGVDEKLFF TGTGCCAGCAGCGTAGCTACTGGTGTAGATGAAAAACTGTTTTTT
TRBJ2-7 TRBD2 TRBV9 15 NA CASSPGTSSVYEQYF TGTGCCAGCAGCCCCGGGACTAGTTCGGTCTACGAGCAGTACTTC
TRBJ1-3 NA TRBV7-9 15 NA CAILPGGSAKNTIYF TGTGCCATCTTGCCCGGGGGGTCGGCGAAAAACACCATATATTTT
TRBJ1-3 NA TRBV4-1 15 NA CASSRGQTSGNTIYF TGCGCCAGCAGCCGTGGACAGACCTCTGGAAACACCATATATTTT
TRBJ2-5 TRBD1 TRBV15 16 once CATSRERPTGRETQYF TGTGCCACCAGCAGAGAAAGACCGACAGGGAGAGAGACCCAGTACTTC
TRBJ1-5 NA TRBV19 14 NA CASMVAGKNQPQHF TGTGCCAGTATGGTCGCCGGTAAAAATCAGCCCCAGCATTTT
TRBJ1-5 NA TRBV2 13 NA CASCWDTNQPQHF TGTGCCAGCTGCTGGGACACCAATCAGCCCCAGCATTTT
TRBJ2-5 TRBD2 TRBV13 17 NA CASSLVDFSGRGETQYF TGTGCCAGCAGCTTAGTTGATTTTAGCGGGAGGGGTGAGACCCAGTACTTC
TRBJ1-6 NA TRBV6-5 15 NA CASSYSHRSNSPLHF TGTGCCAGCAGTTACTCGCACAGGTCAAATTCACCCCTCCACTTT